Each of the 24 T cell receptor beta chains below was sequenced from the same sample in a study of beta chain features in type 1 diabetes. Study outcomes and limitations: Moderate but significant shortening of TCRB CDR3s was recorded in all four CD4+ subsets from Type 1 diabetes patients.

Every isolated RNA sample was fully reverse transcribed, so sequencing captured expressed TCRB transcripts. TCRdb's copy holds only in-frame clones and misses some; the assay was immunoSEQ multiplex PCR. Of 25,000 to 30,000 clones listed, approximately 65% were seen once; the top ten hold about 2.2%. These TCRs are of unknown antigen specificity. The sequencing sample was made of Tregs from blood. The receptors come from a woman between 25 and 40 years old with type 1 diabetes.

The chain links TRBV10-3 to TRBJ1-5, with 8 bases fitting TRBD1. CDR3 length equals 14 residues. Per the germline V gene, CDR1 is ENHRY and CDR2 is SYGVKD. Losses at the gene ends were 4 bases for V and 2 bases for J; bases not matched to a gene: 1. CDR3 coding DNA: TGTGCCATCAGTGTACAGGGGGGCAATCAGCCCCAGCATTTT. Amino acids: CAISVQGGNQPQHF.

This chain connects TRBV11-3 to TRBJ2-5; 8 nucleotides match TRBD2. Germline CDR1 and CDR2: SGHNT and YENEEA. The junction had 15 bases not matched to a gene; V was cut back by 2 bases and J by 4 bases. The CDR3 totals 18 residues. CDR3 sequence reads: CASSLYGGRAGAGETQYF. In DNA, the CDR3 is TGTGCCAGCAGCTTATACGGAGGAAGAGCGGGAGCAGGAGAGACCCAGTACTTC.

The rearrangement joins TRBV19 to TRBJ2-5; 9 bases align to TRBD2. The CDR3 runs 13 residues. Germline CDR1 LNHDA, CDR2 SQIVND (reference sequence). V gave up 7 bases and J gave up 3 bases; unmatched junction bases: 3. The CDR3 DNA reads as TGTGCCAGTACGCGCGGGAGGGAAGAGACCCAGTACTTC. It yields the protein CASTRGREETQYF. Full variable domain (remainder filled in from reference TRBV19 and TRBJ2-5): DGGITQSPKYLFRKEGQNVTLSCEQNLNHDAMYWYRQDPGQGLRLIYYSQIVNDFQKGDIAEGYSVSREKKESFPLTVTSAQKNPTAFYLCASTRGREETQYFGPGTRLLVL.

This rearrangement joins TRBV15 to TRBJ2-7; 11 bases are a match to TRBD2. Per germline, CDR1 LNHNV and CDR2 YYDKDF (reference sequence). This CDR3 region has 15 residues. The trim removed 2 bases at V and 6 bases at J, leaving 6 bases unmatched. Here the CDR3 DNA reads TGTGCCACCAGCAGATTGGGACTAGCGGAAAGCGAGCAGTACTTC. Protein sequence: CATSRLGLAESEQYF.

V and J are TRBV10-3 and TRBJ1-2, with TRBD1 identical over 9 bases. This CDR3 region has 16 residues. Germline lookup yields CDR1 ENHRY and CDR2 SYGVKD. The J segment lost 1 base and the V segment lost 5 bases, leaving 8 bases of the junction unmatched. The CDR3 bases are TGTGCCATCAGTCCTGTGGGACAGGGCTTTAACTATGGCTACACCTTC. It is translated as CAISPVGQGFNYGYTF.

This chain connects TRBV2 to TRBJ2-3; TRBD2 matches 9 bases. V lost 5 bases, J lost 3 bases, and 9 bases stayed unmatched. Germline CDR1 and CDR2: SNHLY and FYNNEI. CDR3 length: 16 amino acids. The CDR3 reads CASSLSGRWSTDTQYF. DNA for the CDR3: TGTGCCAGCAGTCTTAGCGGGAGATGGAGTACAGATACGCAGTATTTT.

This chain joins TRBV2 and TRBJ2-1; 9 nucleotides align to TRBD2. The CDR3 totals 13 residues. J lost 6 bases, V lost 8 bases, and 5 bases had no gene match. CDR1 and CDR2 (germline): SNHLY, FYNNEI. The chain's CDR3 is CASVAGGPNEQFF. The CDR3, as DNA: TGTGCCAGCGTGGCGGGAGGGCCCAATGAGCAGTTCTTC.

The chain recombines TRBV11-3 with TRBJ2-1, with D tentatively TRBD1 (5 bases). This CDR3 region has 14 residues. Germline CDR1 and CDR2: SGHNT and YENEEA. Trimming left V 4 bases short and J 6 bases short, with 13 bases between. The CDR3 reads CASSSQGVGNEQFF. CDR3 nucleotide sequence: TGTGCCAGCAGCTCCCAAGGGGTGGGCAATGAGCAGTTCTTC.

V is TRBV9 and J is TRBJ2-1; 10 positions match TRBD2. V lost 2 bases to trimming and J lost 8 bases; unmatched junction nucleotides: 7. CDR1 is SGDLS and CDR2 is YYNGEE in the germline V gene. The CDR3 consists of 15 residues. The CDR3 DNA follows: TGTGCCAGCAGCGTGCTAGCGGGAGTATCTGATGAGCAGTTCTTC. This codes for CASSVLAGVSDEQFF.

DNA for the CDR3: TGCAGTGCCCATGACTATGGCTACACCTTC. It specifies CSAHDYGYTF. The chain joins TRBV20-1 to TRBJ1-2; no clear D gene. The germline V and J ends were trimmed by 6 bases and 3 bases, with 5 bases remaining between them. The CDR3 is made up of 10 amino acids. Germline V lookup: CDR1 DFQATT, CDR2 SNEGSKA (reference sequence).

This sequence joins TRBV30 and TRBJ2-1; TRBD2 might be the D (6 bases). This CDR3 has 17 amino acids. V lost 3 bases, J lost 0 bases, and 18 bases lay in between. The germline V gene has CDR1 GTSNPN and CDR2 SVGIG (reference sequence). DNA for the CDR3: TGTGCCTGGAGACTACAAATCGGGAGTATCTCCTACAATGAGCAGTTCTTC. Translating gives CAWRLQIGSISYNEQFF.

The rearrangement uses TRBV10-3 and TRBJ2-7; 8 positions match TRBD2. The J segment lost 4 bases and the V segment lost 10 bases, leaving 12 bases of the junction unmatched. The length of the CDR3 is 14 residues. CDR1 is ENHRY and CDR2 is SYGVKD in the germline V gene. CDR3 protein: CASAATSGMYEQYF. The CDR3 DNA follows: TGTGCCAGCGCCGCCACTAGCGGCATGTACGAGCAGTACTTC.

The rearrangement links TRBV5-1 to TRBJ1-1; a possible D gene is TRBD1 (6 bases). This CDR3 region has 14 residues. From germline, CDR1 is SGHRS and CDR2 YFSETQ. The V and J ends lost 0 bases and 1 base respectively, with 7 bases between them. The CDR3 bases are TGCGCCAGCAGCTTGGTAGGGGGGAACACTGAAGCTTTCTTT. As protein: CASSLVGGNTEAFF.

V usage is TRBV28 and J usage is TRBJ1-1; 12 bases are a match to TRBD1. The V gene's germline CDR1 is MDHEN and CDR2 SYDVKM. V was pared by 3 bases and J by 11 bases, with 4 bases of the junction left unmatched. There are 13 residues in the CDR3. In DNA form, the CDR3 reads TGTGCCAGCAGTTTGGGACAGGGGGCTATTGCTTTCTTT. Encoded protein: CASSLGQGAIAFF. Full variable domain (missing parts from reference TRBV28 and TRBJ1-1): DVKVTQSSRYLVKRTGEKVFLECVQDMDHENMFWYRQDPGLGLRLIYFSYDVKMKEKGDIPEGYSVSREKKERFSLILESASTNQTSMYLCASSLGQGAIAFFGQGTRLTVV.

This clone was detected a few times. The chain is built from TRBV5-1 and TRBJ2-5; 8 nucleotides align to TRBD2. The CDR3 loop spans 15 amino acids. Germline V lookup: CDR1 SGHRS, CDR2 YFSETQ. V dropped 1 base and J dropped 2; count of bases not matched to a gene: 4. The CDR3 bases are TGCGCCAGCAGCTTGATTAGCGGGAATCAAGAGACCCAGTACTTC. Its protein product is CASSLISGNQETQYF.

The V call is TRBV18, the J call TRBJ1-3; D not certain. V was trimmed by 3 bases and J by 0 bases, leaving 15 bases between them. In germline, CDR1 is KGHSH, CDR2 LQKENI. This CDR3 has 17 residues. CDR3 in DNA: TGTGCCAGCTCACCGCGAGGCGGGGATTTCTCTGGAAACACCATATATTTT. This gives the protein CASSPRGGDFSGNTIYF.

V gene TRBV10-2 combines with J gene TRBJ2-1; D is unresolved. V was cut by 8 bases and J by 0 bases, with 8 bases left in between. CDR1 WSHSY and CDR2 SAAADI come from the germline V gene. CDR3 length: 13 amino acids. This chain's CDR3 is CASSAVSYNEQFF. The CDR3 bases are TGCGCCAGCTCGGCGGTCTCCTACAATGAGCAGTTCTTC.

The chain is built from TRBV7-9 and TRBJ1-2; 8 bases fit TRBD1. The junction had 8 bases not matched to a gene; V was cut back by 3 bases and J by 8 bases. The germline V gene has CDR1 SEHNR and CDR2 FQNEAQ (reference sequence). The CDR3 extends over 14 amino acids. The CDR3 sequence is CASSFAGGARGYTF. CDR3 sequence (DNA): TGTGCCAGCAGCTTTGCAGGGGGCGCGAGGGGCTACACCTTC.

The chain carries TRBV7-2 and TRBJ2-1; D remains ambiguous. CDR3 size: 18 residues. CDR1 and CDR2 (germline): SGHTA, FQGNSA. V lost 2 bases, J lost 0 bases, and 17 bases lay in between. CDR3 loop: CASSLSTIPISSYNEQFF. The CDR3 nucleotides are TGTGCCAGCAGCTTAAGTACTATCCCGATCAGCTCCTACAATGAGCAGTTCTTC.

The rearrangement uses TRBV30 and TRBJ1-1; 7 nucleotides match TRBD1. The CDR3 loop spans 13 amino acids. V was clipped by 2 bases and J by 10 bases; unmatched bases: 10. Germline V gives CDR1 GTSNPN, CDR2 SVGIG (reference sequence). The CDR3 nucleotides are TGTGCCTGGAGTCCCGGCGGAGGGGGCCGAGCTTTCTTT. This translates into CAWSPGGGGRAFF.

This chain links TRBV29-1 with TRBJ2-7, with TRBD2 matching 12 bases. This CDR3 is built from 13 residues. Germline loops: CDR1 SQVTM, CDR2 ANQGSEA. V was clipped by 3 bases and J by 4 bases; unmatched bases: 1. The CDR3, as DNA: TGCAGCGTTGAGACTAGCGGGAGATACGAGCAGTACTTC. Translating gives CSVETSGRYEQYF.

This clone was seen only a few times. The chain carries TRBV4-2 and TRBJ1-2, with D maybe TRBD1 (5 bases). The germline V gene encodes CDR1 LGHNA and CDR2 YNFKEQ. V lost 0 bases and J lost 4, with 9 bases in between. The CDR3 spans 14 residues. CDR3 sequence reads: CASSQDRDTYGYTF. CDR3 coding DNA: TGTGCCAGCAGCCAAGACAGGGATACCTATGGCTACACCTTC.

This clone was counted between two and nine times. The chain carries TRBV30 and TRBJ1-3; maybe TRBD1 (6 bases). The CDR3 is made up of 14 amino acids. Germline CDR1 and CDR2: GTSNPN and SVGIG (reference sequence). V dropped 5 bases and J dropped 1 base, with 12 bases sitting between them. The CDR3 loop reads CAWEQGSSGNTIYF. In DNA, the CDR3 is TGTGCCTGGGAACAGGGATCGTCTGGAAACACCATATATTTT. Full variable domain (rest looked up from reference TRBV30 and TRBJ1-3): SQTIHQWPATLVQPVGSPLSLECTVEGTSNPNLYWYRQAAGRGLQLLFYSVGIGQISSEVPQNLSASRPQDRQFILSSKKLLLSDSGFYLCAWEQGSSGNTIYFGEGSWLTVV.

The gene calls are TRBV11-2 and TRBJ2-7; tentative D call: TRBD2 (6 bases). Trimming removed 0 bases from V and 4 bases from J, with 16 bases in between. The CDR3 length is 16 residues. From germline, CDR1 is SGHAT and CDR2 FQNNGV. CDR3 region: CASSLDTPDGGYEQYF. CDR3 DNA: TGTGCCAGCAGCTTAGACACACCGGATGGGGGGTACGAGCAGTACTTC.